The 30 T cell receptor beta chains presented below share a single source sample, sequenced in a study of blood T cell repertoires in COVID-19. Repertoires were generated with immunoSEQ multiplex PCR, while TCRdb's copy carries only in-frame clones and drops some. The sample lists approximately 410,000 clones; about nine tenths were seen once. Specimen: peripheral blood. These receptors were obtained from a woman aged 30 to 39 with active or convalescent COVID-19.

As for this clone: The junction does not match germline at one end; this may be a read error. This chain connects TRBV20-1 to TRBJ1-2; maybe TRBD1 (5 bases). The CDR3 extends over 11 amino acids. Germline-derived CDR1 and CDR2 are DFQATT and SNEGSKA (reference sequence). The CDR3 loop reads CSARWGYGYTF. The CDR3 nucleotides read TGCAGTGCAAGGTGGGGCTATGGCTATACCTTC.

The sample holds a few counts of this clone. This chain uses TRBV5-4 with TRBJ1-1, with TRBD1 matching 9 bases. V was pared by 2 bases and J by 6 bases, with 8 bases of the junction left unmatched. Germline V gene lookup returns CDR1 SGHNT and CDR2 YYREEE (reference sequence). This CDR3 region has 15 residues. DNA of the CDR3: TGTGCCAGCAGCTTCAGGGACAGGGATTGGGCTGAAGCTTTCTTT. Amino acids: CASSFRDRDWAEAFF. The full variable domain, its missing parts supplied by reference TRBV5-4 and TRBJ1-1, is ETGVTQSPTHLIKTRGQQVTLRCSSQSGHNTVSWYQQALGQGPQFIFQYYREEENGRGNFPPRFSGLQFPNYSSELNVNALELDDSALYLCASSFRDRDWAEAFFGQGTRLTVV.

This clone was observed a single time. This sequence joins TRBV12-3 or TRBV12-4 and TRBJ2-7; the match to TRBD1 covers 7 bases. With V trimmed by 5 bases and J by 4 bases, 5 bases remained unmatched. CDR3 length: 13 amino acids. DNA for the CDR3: TGTGCCAGCAGTGGACCGACAGGGTACGAGCAGTACTTC. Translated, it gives CASSGPTGYEQYF.

DNA for the CDR3: TGTGCCAGCAGATCCGACAGGGATGGCTACACCTTC. This gives the protein CASRSDRDGYTF. The chain is built from TRBV6-5 and TRBJ1-2, with TRBD1 identical over 7 bases. Germline CDR1 and CDR2: MNHEY and SVGAGI. The trim removed 6 bases at V and 6 bases at J, leaving 4 bases unmatched. This CDR3 has 12 residues.

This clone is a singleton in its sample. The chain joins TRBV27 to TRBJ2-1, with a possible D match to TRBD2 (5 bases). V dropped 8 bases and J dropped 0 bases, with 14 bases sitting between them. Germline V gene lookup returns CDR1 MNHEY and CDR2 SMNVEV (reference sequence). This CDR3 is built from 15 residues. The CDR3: CASATSLGSYNEQFF. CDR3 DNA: TGTGCCAGCGCCACTAGTTTGGGCTCCTACAATGAGCAGTTCTTC.

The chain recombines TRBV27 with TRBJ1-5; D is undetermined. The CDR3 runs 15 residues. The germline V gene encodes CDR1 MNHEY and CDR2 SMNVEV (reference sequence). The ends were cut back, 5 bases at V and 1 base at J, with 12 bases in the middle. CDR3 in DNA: TGTGCCAGCAGTCAGATAGGGAGGAGCAATCAGCCCCAGCATTTT. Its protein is CASSQIGRSNQPQHF.

The DNA for the CDR3 is TGCGCCAGCAGTCATACGGGGAGCAATCAGCCCCAGCATTTT. Its protein is CASSHTGSNQPQHF. This sequence joins TRBV23-1 and TRBJ1-5; D uncertain. TRBV23-1 is an ORF, with its function uncertain. There are 14 residues in the CDR3. V lost 3 bases and J lost 1, with 7 bases in between.

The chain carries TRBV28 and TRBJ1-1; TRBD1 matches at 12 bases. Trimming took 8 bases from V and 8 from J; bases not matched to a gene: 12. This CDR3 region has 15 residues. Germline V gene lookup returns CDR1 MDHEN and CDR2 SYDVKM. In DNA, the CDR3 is TGTGCCAGCGGCTTGGGGACAGGGGGCTTGTCGGAAGCTTTCTTT. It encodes CASGLGTGGLSEAFF. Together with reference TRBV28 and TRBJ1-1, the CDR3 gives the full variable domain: DVKVTQSSRYLVKRTGEKVFLECVQDMDHENMFWYRQDPGLGLRLIYFSYDVKMKEKGDIPEGYSVSREKKERFSLILESASTNQTSMYLCASGLGTGGLSEAFFGQGTRLTVV.

CDR3 nucleotides: TGTGCCAGCAGCCAAGTTAGCGGGGGGTCCAACACCGGGGAGCTGTTTTTT. It encodes CASSQVSGGSNTGELFF. This chain links TRBV14 with TRBJ2-2; 10 bases agree with TRBD2. CDR1 and CDR2 (germline): SGHDN, FVKESK. The CDR3 spans 17 residues. Trimming cost V 1 base and J 2 bases; bases outside gene matches: 4.

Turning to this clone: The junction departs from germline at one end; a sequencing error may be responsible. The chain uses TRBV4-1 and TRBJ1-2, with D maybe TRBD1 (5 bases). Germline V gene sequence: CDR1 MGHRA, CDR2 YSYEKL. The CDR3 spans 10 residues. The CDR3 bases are TGCGCCAGCAGCCAAGAACAGGTTTGCTTC. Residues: CASSQEQVCF.

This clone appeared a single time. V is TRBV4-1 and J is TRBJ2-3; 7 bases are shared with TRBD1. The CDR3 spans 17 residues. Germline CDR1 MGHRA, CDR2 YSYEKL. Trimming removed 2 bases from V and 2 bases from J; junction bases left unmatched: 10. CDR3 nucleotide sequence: TGCGCCAGCAGCCAACCTAAAACAGGGGCTATCACAGATACGCAGTATTTT. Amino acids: CASSQPKTGAITDTQYF.

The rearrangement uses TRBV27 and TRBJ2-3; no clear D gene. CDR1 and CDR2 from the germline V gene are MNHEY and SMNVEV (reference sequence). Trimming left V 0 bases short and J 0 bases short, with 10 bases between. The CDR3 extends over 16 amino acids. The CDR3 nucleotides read TGTGCCAGCAGTTTATCACTCGCGGCAAGCACAGATACGCAGTATTTT. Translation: CASSLSLAASTDTQYF.

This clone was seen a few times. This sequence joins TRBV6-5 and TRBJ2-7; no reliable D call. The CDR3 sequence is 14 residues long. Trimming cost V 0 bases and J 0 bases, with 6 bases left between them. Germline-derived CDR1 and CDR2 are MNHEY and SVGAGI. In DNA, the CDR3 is TGTGCCAGCAGTTACTCAAAGAGCTCCTACGAGCAGTACTTC. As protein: CASSYSKSSYEQYF.

CDR3 bases: TGTGCCAGCAGCCAAACACTAGCGGGAGGTGGCACAGATACGCAGTATTTT. This codes for CASSQTLAGGGTDTQYF. V and J are TRBV14 and TRBJ2-3, with 12 bases matching TRBD2. Losses at the gene ends were 2 bases for V and 1 base for J; bases not matched to a gene: 4. CDR1 and CDR2 (germline): SGHDN, FVKESK. This CDR3 has 17 amino acids. Combining the CDR3 with reference TRBV14 and TRBJ2-3 gives the whole variable domain EAGVTQFPSHSVIEKGQTVTLRCDPISGHDNLYWYRRVMGKEIKFLLHFVKESKQDESGMPNNRFLAERTGGTYSTLKVQPAELEDSGVYFCASSQTLAGGGTDTQYFGPGTRLTVL.

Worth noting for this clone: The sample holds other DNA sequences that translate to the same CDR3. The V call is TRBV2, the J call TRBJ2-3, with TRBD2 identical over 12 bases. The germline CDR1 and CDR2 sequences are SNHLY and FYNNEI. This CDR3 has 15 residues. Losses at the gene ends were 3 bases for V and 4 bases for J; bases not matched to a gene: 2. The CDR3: CASSELAGGADTQYF. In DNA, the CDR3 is TGTGCCAGCAGTGAGCTAGCGGGGGGGGCAGATACGCAGTATTTT. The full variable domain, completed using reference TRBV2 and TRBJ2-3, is EPEVTQTPSHQVTQMGQEVILRCVPISNHLYFYWYRQILGQKVEFLVSFYNNEISEKSEIFDDQFSVERPDGSNFTLKIRSTKLEDSAMYFCASSELAGGADTQYFGPGTRLTVL.

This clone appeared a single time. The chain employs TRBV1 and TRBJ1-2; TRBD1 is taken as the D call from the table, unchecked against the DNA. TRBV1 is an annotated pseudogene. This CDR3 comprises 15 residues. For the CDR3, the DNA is TGCACCAGCAGCCGACCCCGGGACAGGGCTTGTGGCTACACCTTC. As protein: CTSSRPRDRACGYTF.

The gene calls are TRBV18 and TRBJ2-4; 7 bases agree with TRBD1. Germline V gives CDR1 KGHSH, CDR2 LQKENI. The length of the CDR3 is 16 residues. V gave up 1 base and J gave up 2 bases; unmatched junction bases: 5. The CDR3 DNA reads TGTGCCAGCTCACCACAGGGGGCGCATACCAAAAACATTCAGTACTTC. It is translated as CASSPQGAHTKNIQYF.

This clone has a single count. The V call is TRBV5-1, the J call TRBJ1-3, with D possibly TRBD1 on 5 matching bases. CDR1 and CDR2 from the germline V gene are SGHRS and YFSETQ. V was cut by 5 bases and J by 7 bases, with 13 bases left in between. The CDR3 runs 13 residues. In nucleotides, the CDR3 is TGCGCCAGCAGAGTGACGGGGGGGAACACCATATATTTT. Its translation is CASRVTGGNTIYF.

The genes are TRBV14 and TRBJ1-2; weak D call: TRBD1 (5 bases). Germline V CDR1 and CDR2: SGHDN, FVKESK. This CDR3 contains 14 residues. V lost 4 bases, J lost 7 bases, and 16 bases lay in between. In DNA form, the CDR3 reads TGTGCCAGCAGCCCAGCAGGGTTTCGGGCTGGCTACACCTTC. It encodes CASSPAGFRAGYTF.

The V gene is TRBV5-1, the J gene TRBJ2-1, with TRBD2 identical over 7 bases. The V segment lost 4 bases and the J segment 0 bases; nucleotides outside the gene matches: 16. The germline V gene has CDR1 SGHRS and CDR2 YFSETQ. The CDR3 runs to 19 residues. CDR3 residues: CASSRLIASGEFSYNEQFF. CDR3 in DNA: TGCGCCAGCAGCCGCCTCATAGCCAGCGGGGAATTCTCCTACAATGAGCAGTTCTTC.

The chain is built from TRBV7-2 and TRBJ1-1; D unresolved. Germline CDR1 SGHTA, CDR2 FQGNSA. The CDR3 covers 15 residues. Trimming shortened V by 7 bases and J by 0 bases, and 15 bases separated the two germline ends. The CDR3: CASTLGGTMNTEAFF. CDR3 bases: TGTGCCAGCACACTTGGAGGAACGATGAACACTGAAGCTTTCTTT.

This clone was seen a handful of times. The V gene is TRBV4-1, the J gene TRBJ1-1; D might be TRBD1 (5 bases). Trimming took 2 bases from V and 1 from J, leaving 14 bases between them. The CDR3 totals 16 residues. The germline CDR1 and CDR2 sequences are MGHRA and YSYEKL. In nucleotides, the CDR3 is TGCGCCAGCAGCCAAACCCCGGGACTGGGGAACACTGAAGCTTTCTTT. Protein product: CASSQTPGLGNTEAFF.

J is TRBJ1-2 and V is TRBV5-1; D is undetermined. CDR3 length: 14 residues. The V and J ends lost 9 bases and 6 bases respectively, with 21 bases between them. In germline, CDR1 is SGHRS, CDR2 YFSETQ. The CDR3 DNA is TGCGCCAACCCATACTTCGGGGTGGCCCATGGCTACACCTTC. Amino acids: CANPYFGVAHGYTF.

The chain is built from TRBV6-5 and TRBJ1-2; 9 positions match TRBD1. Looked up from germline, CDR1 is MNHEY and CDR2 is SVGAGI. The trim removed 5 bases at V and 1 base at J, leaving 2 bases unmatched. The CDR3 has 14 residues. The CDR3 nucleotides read TGTGCCAGCAGTAAGACAGGGGGTAACTATGGCTACACCTTC. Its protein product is CASSKTGGNYGYTF.

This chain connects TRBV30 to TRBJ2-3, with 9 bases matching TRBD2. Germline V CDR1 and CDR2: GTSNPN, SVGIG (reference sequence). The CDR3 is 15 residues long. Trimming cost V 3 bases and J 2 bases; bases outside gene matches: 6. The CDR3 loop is CAWRGTSSHTDTQYF. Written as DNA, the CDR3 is TGTGCCTGGAGGGGGACTAGCAGTCACACAGATACGCAGTATTTT.

For the CDR3, the DNA is TGTGCCAGCAGCCTAGGGGACTCCCTGCGAAGGATAGGAGAGACCCAGTACTTC. It encodes CASSLGDSLRRIGETQYF. The chain is built from TRBV7-8 and TRBJ2-5, with D maybe TRBD2 (6 bases). The germline V gene encodes CDR1 SGHVS and CDR2 FQNEAQ. This CDR3 is 18 amino acids long. V lost 5 bases and J lost 4, with 26 bases in between.

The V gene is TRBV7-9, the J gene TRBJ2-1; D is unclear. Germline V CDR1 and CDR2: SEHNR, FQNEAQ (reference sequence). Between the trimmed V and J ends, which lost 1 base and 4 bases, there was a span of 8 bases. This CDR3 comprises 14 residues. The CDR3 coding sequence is TGTGCCAGCAGCTTAGATGGCTCGTACAATGAGCAGTTCTTC. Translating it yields CASSLDGSYNEQFF.

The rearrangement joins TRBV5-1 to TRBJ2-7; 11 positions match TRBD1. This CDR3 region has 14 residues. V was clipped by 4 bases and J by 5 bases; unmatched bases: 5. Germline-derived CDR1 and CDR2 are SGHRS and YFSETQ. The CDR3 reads CASSTGQGANEQYF. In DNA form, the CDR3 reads TGCGCCAGCAGCACCGGACAGGGGGCCAACGAGCAGTACTTC.

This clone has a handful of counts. CDR3 nucleotide sequence: TGTGCCACCAGCACTCGGACTGTATTCAAAGCTTTCTTT. It translates to CATSTRTVFKAFF. The chain joins TRBV15 to TRBJ1-1; D is undetermined. V dropped 4 bases and J dropped 9 bases, with 15 bases sitting between them. Germline CDR1 reads LNHNV; CDR2 reads YYDKDF (reference sequence). The CDR3 loop spans 13 amino acids.

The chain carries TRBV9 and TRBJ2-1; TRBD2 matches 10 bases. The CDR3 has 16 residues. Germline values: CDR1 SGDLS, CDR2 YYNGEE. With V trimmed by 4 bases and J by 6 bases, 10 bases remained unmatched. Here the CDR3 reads CASSTASGSFVNEQFF. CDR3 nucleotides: TGTGCCAGCAGCACAGCTAGCGGGAGTTTTGTCAATGAGCAGTTCTTC.